This T cell receptor (beta chain) was obtained from a study of blood T cell repertoires in COVID-19. Study summary: Donors in the United States, Italy and Spain gave samples during acute or convalescent COVID-19.

Trimming at V came to 12 bases and at J to 0 bases, leaving 13 bases not matched to a gene. The V gene's germline CDR1 is KGHDR and CDR2 SFDVKD. The CDR3 has 16 amino acids. The repertoire was sequenced with immunoSEQ multiplex PCR; TCRdb's copy has only in-frame clones and lacks some. This table has around 50,000 clones, 90% to 95% appearing once. The gene calls are TRBV24-1 and TRBJ1-3; 7 bases fit TRBD1. This TCR was sampled from a man in his sixties with COVID-19, enrolled during active disease. Sequencing was performed on peripheral blood. CDR3 protein: CAGLTGQFPSGNTIYF. Written as DNA, the CDR3 is TGTGCCGGACTAACGGGACAGTTCCCCTCTGGAAACACCATATATTTT.